Reported below is one T cell receptor beta chain. Its antigen specificity is not known. The sample holds no much larger clone one base away, and base qualities are not on file. This record comes from a study of technical replicates of blood from a few donors listed by TCRdb under 2017. Spanning cysteine to phenylalanine, the CDR3 consists of 14 amino acids. The retained sequence is limited to the CDR3, 42 bases, with the frame set at the first base. V drops 2 bases and J drops 9 bases, leaving 14 bases in between. Per the germline V gene, MGHRA is the CDR1 and YSYEKL is the CDR2. Receptors were amplified or captured by the immunoSEQ multiplex PCR assay. Not all clones reach the TCRdb copy of this immuneACCESS table, which keeps in-frame sequences only. Checked studies attribute under half of the gap to unresolved V genes and leave the rest unexplained. The sample yields tens of thousands of clones; about 92% were counted once. The top ten clones comprise under 4.5% of the sample.

The chain links TRBV4-1 with TRBJ2-1; a confident D gene designation cannot be given. The sequence was obtained from a human donor in good health. Some clones in this sample may be carry-over from other donors' samples. Source material: PBMCs. The CDR3: CASSQKLLSVEQFF. The nucleotide sequence is TGCGCCAGCAGCCAAAAACTCCTCTCCGTTGAGCAGTTCTTC.